Below, 5 T cell receptor beta chains from the same sample are listed, as sequenced in a study of CD8 T cells in ankylosing spondylitis. TCRdb ran MiXCR on the 5' RACE reads and lists one entry per CDR3 protein. The sample records about 150,000 distinct CDR3 sequences, around 42% being singletons. Sequencing was carried out using synovial fluid, either unsorted or a sorted T cell fraction (not recorded which). These receptors were taken from a male donor with ankylosing spondylitis.

In this sample, this clonotype turned up many times. The genes are TRBV4-1 and TRBJ1-2; possible D gene TRBD1, 5 bases. The CDR3 totals 18 residues. V lost 2 bases to trimming and J lost 3 bases, with 22 bases between them. Germline lookup yields CDR1 MGHRA and CDR2 YSYEKL. CDR3 bases: TGCGCCAGCAGCCAACAAGTCCTCGGTGAGGGGCGGGACTATGGCTACACCTTC. Translated, it gives CASSQQVLGEGRDYGYTF.

This chain connects TRBV12-3 or TRBV12-4 to TRBJ2-4, with unresolved D. Trimming took off 2 bases at V and 2 bases at J, with 4 bases between the two ends. This CDR3 comprises 13 residues. The CDR3 DNA reads TGTGCCAGCAGTTTACTTACCAAAAACATTCAGTACTTC. Translated, it gives CASSLLTKNIQYF.

A few counts support this clonotype. The rearrangement uses TRBV4-2 and TRBJ2-5; TRBD2 matches at 11 bases. This CDR3 has 16 amino acids. With V trimmed by 0 bases and J by 5 bases, 5 bases remained unmatched. Germline V gives CDR1 LGHNA, CDR2 YNFKEQ. The CDR3 DNA sequence: TGTGCCAGCAGCCAAGATAGGGCTAGCGGGGGGGAGACCCAGTACTTC. This codes for CASSQDRASGGETQYF.

The chain combines TRBV9 with TRBJ2-7; 8 bases map to TRBD2. V was pared by 1 base and J by 2 bases, with 5 bases of the junction left unmatched. CDR3 length equals 15 residues. Germline CDR1 and CDR2: SGDLS and YYNGEE. The DNA for the CDR3 is TGTGCCAGCAGCGTATTCAGCGGGAGCCCCTACGAGCAGTACTTC. Its protein is CASSVFSGSPYEQYF.

This clonotype was detected only a few times. This sequence joins TRBV2 and TRBJ2-7, with D perhaps TRBD2 (5 bases). With 0 bases removed from V and 4 bases from J, the gap between germline ends came to 16 bases. In germline, CDR1 is SNHLY, CDR2 FYNNEI. The CDR3 runs 16 residues. This chain's CDR3 is CASSEAWENSFYEQYF. CDR3 nucleotides: TGTGCCAGCAGTGAAGCGTGGGAGAATTCCTTTTACGAGCAGTACTTC.